The text below deals with one T cell receptor beta chain. Its antigen is still unknown. Other nucleotide sequences in the sample specify the same CDR3. The data derive from a study of shared clonotypes between healthy human individuals. The assay was immunoSEQ multiplex PCR, and TCRdb's table has in-frame clones only and misses some. The sample yields about 600,000 clones, roughly 79% seen once. The study, taken as a whole, reports: The researchers took only blood, and tissue repertoires probably look different.

V lost 2 bases and J 1 base, leaving 9 bases between the germline ends. The germline V gene has CDR1 SGHRS and CDR2 YFSETQ. This CDR3 is built from 14 residues. V is TRBV5-1 and J is TRBJ1-1; possibly TRBD1 for D (6 bases). Sequenced input: PBMCs. The receptor was derived from a middle-aged woman in good health. Some clones in this sample may be carry-over from other donors' samples. CDR3 in DNA: TGCGCCAGCAGCTTCTGGACAGCGAACACTGAAGCTTTCTTT. Its translation: CASSFWTANTEAFF.